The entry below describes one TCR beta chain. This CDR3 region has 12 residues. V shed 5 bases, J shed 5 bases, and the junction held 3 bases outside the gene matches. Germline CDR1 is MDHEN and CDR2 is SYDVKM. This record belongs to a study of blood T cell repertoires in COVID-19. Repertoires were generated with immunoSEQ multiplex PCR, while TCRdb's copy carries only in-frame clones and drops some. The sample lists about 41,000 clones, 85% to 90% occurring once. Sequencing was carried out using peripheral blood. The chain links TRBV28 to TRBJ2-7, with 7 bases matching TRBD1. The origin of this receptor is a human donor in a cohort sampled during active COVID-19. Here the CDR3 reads CASSQQGNEQYF. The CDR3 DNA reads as TGTGCCAGCAGTCAACAGGGGAACGAGCAGTACTTC.